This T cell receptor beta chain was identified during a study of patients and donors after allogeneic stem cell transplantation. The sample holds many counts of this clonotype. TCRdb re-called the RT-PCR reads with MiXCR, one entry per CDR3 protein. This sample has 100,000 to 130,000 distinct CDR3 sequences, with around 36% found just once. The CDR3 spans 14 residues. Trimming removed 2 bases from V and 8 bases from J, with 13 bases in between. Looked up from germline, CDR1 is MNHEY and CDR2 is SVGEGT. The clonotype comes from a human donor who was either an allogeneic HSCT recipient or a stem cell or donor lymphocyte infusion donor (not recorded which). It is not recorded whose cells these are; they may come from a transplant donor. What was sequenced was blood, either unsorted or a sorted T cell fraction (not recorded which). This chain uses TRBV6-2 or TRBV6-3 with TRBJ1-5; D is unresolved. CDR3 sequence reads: CASSYGGSIKPQHF. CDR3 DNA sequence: TGTGCCAGCAGTTACGGAGGTAGTATTAAGCCCCAGCATTTT.